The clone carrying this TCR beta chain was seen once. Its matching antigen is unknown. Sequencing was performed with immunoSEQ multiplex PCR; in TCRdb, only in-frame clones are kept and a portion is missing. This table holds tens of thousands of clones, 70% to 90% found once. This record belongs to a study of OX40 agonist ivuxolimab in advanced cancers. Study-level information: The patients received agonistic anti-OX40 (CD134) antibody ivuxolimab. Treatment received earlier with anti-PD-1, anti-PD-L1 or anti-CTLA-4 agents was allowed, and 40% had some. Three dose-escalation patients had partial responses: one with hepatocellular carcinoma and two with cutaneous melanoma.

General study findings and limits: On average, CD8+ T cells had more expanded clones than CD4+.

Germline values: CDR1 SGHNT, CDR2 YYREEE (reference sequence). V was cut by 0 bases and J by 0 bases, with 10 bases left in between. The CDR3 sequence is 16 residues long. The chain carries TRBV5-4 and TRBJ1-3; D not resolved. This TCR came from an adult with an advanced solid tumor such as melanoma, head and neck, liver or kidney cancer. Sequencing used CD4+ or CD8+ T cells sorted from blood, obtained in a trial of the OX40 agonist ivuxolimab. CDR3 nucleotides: TGTGCCAGCAGCTTGGGCGGCTCGAGCTCTGGAAACACCATATATTTT. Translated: CASSLGGSSSGNTIYF.